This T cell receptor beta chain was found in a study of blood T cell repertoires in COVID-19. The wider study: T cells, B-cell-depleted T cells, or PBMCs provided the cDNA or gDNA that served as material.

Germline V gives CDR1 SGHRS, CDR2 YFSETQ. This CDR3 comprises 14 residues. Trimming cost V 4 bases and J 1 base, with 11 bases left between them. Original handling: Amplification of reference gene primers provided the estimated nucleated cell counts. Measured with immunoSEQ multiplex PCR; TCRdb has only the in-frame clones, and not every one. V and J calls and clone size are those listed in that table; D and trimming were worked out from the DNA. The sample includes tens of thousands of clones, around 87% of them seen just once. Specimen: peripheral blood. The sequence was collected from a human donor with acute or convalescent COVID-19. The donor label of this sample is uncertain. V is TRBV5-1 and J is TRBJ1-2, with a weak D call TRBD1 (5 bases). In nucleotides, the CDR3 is TGCGCCAGCAGCCCTGGGGGGGGTAACTATGGCTACACCTTC. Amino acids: CASSPGGGNYGYTF.